This entry lists 25 T cell receptor beta chains sequenced from one sample in a study of vaccination and CD4 T cells after COVID-19. An Oncomine TCR Beta short-read assay was used to sequence the DNA from cultured CD4+ T cells. One entry per CDR3 protein, called by TCRdb with MiXCR from the PCR reads. Counted here are 6,000 to 7,500 distinct CDR3 sequences, around 41% occurring once; the ten biggest clones make up nearly 35%. Treatment described: roughly 10-day PBMC culture with coronavirus spike peptide pools or control peptides (ViraFEST assay). One should note that the unexposed donor's CD4+ T cells were collected before the COVID-19 pandemic (2011-2018). These receptors have no identified antigens. The sequenced sample was CD4+ T cells from blood, cultured in vitro. The receptors here all came from a human donor in good health.

V usage is TRBV27 and J usage is TRBJ2-1; 7 bases agree with TRBD2. Trimming at V came to 6 bases and at J to 3 bases, leaving 2 bases not matched to a gene. The CDR3 is made up of 13 amino acids. Germline CDR1 is MNHEY and CDR2 is SMNVEV (reference sequence). The CDR3 DNA is TGTGCCAGCAGACCGGGGGGCTACAATGAGCAGTTCTTC. Its protein product is CASRPGGYNEQFF.

This clonotype was picked up a small number of times. The V and J genes are TRBV29-1 and TRBJ2-7; D is undetermined. V gave up 6 bases and J gave up 3 bases, with 12 bases separating them. CDR1 is SQVTM, CDR2 ANQGSEA, per germline. The CDR3 consists of 12 residues. In nucleotides, the CDR3 is TGCAGCGTCGCAAGGACGGACTACGAGCAGTACTTC. Protein product: CSVARTDYEQYF.

This chain links TRBV6-4 with TRBJ2-2, with D possibly TRBD1 on 5 matching bases. Germline-derived CDR1 and CDR2 are MRHNA and SNTAGT. The CDR3 totals 13 residues. The V end lost 2 bases, the J end lost 6 bases, and 7 bases lay between the germline ends. The CDR3 sequence: CASSDRGAGELFF. The CDR3 DNA reads as TGTGCCAGCAGTGACAGGGGTGCCGGGGAGCTGTTTTTT.

J is TRBJ1-5 and V is TRBV10-2; weak D call: TRBD1 (6 bases). Trimming removed 3 bases from V and 1 base from J, with 16 bases in between. Germline lookup yields CDR1 WSHSY and CDR2 SAAADI. The CDR3 loop spans 17 amino acids. The CDR3 DNA reads TGCGCCAGCAGTGACAGGGGTTCGCAGAGCAGCAATCAGCCCCAGCATTTT. Translating it yields CASSDRGSQSSNQPQHF.

This clonotype has just a few counts. This chain links TRBV6-1 with TRBJ2-5; D might be TRBD1 (6 bases). Per the germline V gene, CDR1 is MNHNS and CDR2 is SASEGT. Trimming removed 2 bases from V and 5 bases from J, with 12 bases in between. This CDR3 has 14 amino acids. CDR3 sequence: CASSEIGQLETQYF. DNA of the CDR3: TGTGCCAGCAGTGAAATCGGACAGTTGGAGACCCAGTACTTC.

CDR3 nucleotide sequence: TGCGCCAGCAGCTCGCGGACTAGCGGGGCATCCGAGCAGTACTTC. This codes for CASSSRTSGASEQYF. The chain couples TRBV5-1 to TRBJ2-7, with 12 nucleotides matching TRBD2. The CDR3 loop spans 15 amino acids. The germline V gene encodes CDR1 SGHRS and CDR2 YFSETQ. Losses at the gene ends were 3 bases for V and 6 bases for J; bases not matched to a gene: 7.

The rearrangement uses TRBV2 and TRBJ1-1; tentatively, D is TRBD1 (6 bases). The V and J ends lost 8 bases and 2 bases respectively, with 9 bases between them. The CDR3 totals 12 residues. From germline, CDR1 is SNHLY and CDR2 FYNNEI. This CDR3 reads CASVGGNTEAFF. CDR3 nucleotides: TGTGCCAGCGTTGGGGGCAACACTGAAGCTTTCTTT.

CDR3 region: CASSLISQGQSWDGANVLTF. The CDR3 bases are TGTGCCAGCAGCTTAATATCCCAGGGACAGTCCTGGGATGGGGCCAACGTCCTGACTTTC. The chain recombines TRBV7-3 with TRBJ2-6; 7 positions match TRBD1. V lost 1 base to trimming and J lost 3 bases; unmatched junction nucleotides: 15. The CDR3 is made up of 20 amino acids. Germline CDR1 SGHTA, CDR2 FQGTGA.

The chain links TRBV29-1 to TRBJ1-1; D remains unclear. CDR3 length: 14 amino acids. Trimming took 5 bases from V and 2 from J, leaving 15 bases between them. Per germline, CDR1 SQVTM and CDR2 ANQGSEA. The CDR3 sequence is CSVLGLRVNTEAFF. The CDR3 DNA reads TGCAGCGTTTTAGGACTGCGGGTAAACACTGAAGCTTTCTTT.

The chain uses TRBV19 and TRBJ2-3, with D possibly TRBD1 on 5 matching bases. Deletions cut 5 bases from V and 5 bases from J, with 17 bases between. The CDR3 has 15 amino acids. Germline V gives CDR1 LNHDA, CDR2 SQIVND (reference sequence). CDR3 in DNA: TGTGCCAGTAGTCAGGGCCAGCAGGGTGGAGATACGCAGTATTTT. Translation: CASSQGQQGGDTQYF.

This chain joins TRBV6-5 and TRBJ1-1; D not certain. V lost 2 bases, J lost 4 bases, and 5 bases lay in between. Germline V gene sequence: CDR1 MNHEY, CDR2 SVGAGI. The CDR3 loop spans 12 amino acids. The CDR3 coding sequence is TGTGCCAGCAGTTACGTGGGCACTGAAGCTTTCTTT. Translated: CASSYVGTEAFF.

The chain is built from TRBV29-1 and TRBJ1-6; 8 positions match TRBD1. Germline CDR1 and CDR2: SQVTM and ANQGSEA. J lost 7 bases, V lost 4 bases, and 3 bases had no gene match. The CDR3 sequence is 13 residues long. CDR3 region: CSVAGGKNSPLHF. The CDR3 DNA sequence: TGCAGCGTTGCAGGGGGCAAAAATTCACCCCTCCACTTT.

The V gene is TRBV5-5, the J gene TRBJ1-1; D is ambiguous. Deletions cut 6 bases from V and 5 bases from J, with 14 bases between. Germline V gene lookup returns CDR1 SGHKS and CDR2 YYEKEE (reference sequence). This CDR3 comprises 13 residues. DNA for the CDR3: TGTGCCAGCACCTCTTTGCCGGGGACTGAAGCTTTCTTT. Translated: CASTSLPGTEAFF. Complete variable domain (other parts from reference TRBV5-5 and TRBJ1-1): DAGVTQSPTHLIKTRGQQVTLRCSPISGHKSVSWYQQVLGQGPQFIFQYYEKEERGRGNFPDRFSARQFPNYSSELNVNALLLGDSALYLCASTSLPGTEAFFGQGTRLTVV.

This clonotype turned up a few times. The rearrangement uses TRBV7-2 and TRBJ1-1, with D unresolved. The ends were cut back, 1 base at V and 5 bases at J, with 5 bases in the middle. This CDR3 is 12 amino acids long. Germline assignment: CDR1 SGHTA and CDR2 FQGNSA. The CDR3 nucleotides are TGTGCCAGCAGCTTAGTTTGGACTGAAGCTTTCTTT. Its translation is CASSLVWTEAFF.

This clonotype occurred a few times. The CDR3 loop is CASSVDRASTEAFF. CDR3 sequence (DNA): TGTGCCAGCAGCGTTGACAGGGCATCCACTGAAGCTTTCTTT. The rearrangement joins TRBV7-9 to TRBJ1-1; 7 nucleotides align to TRBD1. This CDR3 region has 14 residues. CDR1 and CDR2 from the germline V gene are SEHNR and FQNEAQ (reference sequence). Trimming at V came to 5 bases and at J to 4 bases, leaving 7 bases not matched to a gene.

The rearrangement uses TRBV7-8 and TRBJ2-7; no clear D. The germline V gene has CDR1 SGHVS and CDR2 FQNEAQ. The CDR3 spans 12 residues. The V end lost 2 bases, the J end lost 3 bases, and 5 bases lay between the germline ends. The CDR3 region has the DNA TGTGCCAGCAGCTTATCACACTACGAGCAGTACTTC. Amino acid sequence: CASSLSHYEQYF.

CDR3 loop: CASSREVSYEQYF. The CDR3 DNA reads as TGTGCCAGCAGCAGGGAGGTCTCCTACGAGCAGTACTTC. V usage is TRBV6-1 and J usage is TRBJ2-7; D is perhaps TRBD2 (6 bases). Between the trimmed V and J ends, which lost 6 bases and 0 bases, there was a span of 9 bases. Germline V gene sequence: CDR1 MNHNS, CDR2 SASEGT. The length of the CDR3 is 13 residues.

This chain links TRBV6-2 or TRBV6-3 with TRBJ1-5, with D hard to call. V lost 5 bases to trimming and J lost 0 bases, with 11 bases between them. Looked up from germline, CDR1 is MNHEY and CDR2 is SVGEGT. The CDR3 has 15 residues. CDR3: CASSRSQLSNQPQHF. As DNA, the CDR3 is TGTGCCAGCAGTCGTTCACAGCTTAGCAATCAGCCCCAGCATTTT.

This clonotype has a single count. The J gene is TRBJ2-1, the V gene TRBV5-1; 7 bases align to TRBD2. Germline loops: CDR1 SGHRS, CDR2 YFSETQ. The CDR3 loop spans 12 amino acids. The trim removed 6 bases at V and 8 bases at J, leaving 5 bases unmatched. The CDR3 DNA follows: TGCGCCAGCATTGGGGGGGGAGATGAGCAGTTCTTC. Residues: CASIGGGDEQFF.

This clonotype was counted only a few times. This chain connects TRBV10-3 to TRBJ1-2; D perhaps matches TRBD1 (6 bases). The V gene lost 5 bases and the J gene lost 3 bases, with 13 bases spanning the gap. This CDR3 region has 14 residues. Germline CDR1 and CDR2: ENHRY and SYGVKD. CDR3 amino acids: CAISSTGSDYGYTF. Written as DNA, the CDR3 is TGTGCCATCAGTTCCACAGGGTCCGACTATGGCTACACCTTC.

This chain connects TRBV19 to TRBJ1-1; D possibly corresponds to TRBD1 (5 bases). Deletions cut 7 bases from V and 9 bases from J, with 15 bases between. Germline V gene sequence: CDR1 LNHDA, CDR2 SQIVND (reference sequence). CDR3 size: 12 residues. CDR3 sequence (DNA): TGTGCCAGTAATGAGGTGGGGCTCAAAGCTTTCTTT. This sequence encodes CASNEVGLKAFF.

The chain has TRBV7-7 and TRBJ2-2; no firm D call. Between the trimmed V and J ends, which lost 1 base and 1 base, there was a span of 4 bases. The germline V gene encodes CDR1 SSHAT and CDR2 FNYEAQ (reference sequence). The CDR3 is 14 amino acids. The CDR3 is CASSLERNTGELFF. The DNA of the CDR3 is TGTGCCAGCAGCTTAGAACGGAACACCGGGGAGCTGTTTTTT.

This clonotype showed up just a few times. The gene calls are TRBV6-1 and TRBJ2-5; 13 bases match TRBD2. V trimming: 5 bases; J trimming: 4 bases; junction bases outside the gene matches: 10. CDR1 MNHNS and CDR2 SASEGT come from the germline V gene. This CDR3 is 17 amino acids long. CDR3 protein: CASSRKGLAGFGETQYF. The CDR3, as DNA: TGTGCCAGCAGTCGTAAGGGACTAGCGGGATTCGGAGAGACCCAGTACTTC.

The chain employs TRBV27 and TRBJ1-2; weak D call: TRBD1 (6 bases). This CDR3 has 16 amino acids. From germline, CDR1 is MNHEY and CDR2 SMNVEV (reference sequence). Trimming pared 4 bases from V and 0 bases from J, leaving 15 bases between. The CDR3 sequence is CASSSTGISPNYGYTF. CDR3 nucleotide sequence: TGTGCCAGCAGTTCCACAGGGATATCTCCTAACTATGGCTACACCTTC.

The CDR3 reads CASSLAGLYTDTQYF. CDR3 coding DNA: TGTGCCAGCAGCTTGGCGGGACTTTACACAGATACGCAGTATTTT. The chain carries TRBV7-3 and TRBJ2-3; maybe TRBD2 (6 bases). V was cut by 3 bases and J by 2 bases, with 12 bases left in between. Germline V lookup: CDR1 SGHTA, CDR2 FQGTGA. The CDR3 length is 15 residues.